The 5 T cell receptor beta chains below all came from one sample that was sequenced in a study of blood T cell repertoires in COVID-19. Assay: immunoSEQ multiplex PCR; the TCRdb copy retains only in-frame clones and omits some. The sample has around 300,000 clones, under 90% seen once; the top ten hold around 1.7%. Sample: PBMCs or T cells enriched from blood (not recorded which). The origin of the receptors is a woman between 40 and 55 years old who had recovered from COVID-19.

This sequence joins TRBV10-3 and TRBJ2-7; 10 bases are shared with TRBD1. The CDR3 runs to 16 residues. Trimming removed 5 bases from V and 5 bases from J; junction bases left unmatched: 12. Germline V lookup: CDR1 ENHRY, CDR2 SYGVKD. Written as DNA, the CDR3 is TGTGCCATCAGTTCGGGACAGGGGAGGGGTACTAACGAGCAGTACTTC. It yields the protein CAISSGQGRGTNEQYF.

The rearrangement joins TRBV18 to TRBJ1-1, with a possible D match to TRBD1 (5 bases). V dropped 6 bases and J dropped 2 bases, with 13 bases sitting between them. This CDR3 region has 14 residues. Per the germline V gene, CDR1 is KGHSH and CDR2 is LQKENI. The CDR3 spells CASSPIRANTEAFF. CDR3 bases: TGTGCCAGCTCGCCTATCAGGGCTAACACTGAAGCTTTCTTT.

This clone was observed a few times. The J gene is TRBJ1-1, the V gene TRBV28, with D possibly matching TRBD1 (6 bases). CDR1 and CDR2 from the germline V gene are MDHEN and SYDVKM. Trimming removed 6 bases from V and 11 bases from J, with 16 bases in between. The CDR3 has 12 amino acids. The CDR3: CASSPQGRRAFF. In nucleotides, the CDR3 is TGTGCCAGCAGCCCACAGGGAAGGAGGGCTTTCTTT.

The chain joins TRBV29-1 to TRBJ2-7; 11 nucleotides line up with TRBD2. The CDR3 runs to 15 residues. Germline loops: CDR1 SQVTM, CDR2 ANQGSEA. Trimming took 5 bases from V and 0 from J; bases not matched to a gene: 6. The CDR3 nucleotides read TGCAGCGTTCGAACTAGCGGGGGCCTCTCCTACGAGCAGTACTTC. Translation: CSVRTSGGLSYEQYF.

The rearrangement links TRBV2 to TRBJ1-4, with D possibly being TRBD1 (5 bases). There are 14 residues in the CDR3. Per germline, CDR1 SNHLY and CDR2 FYNNEI. With 8 bases removed from V and 5 bases from J, the gap between germline ends came to 15 bases. The CDR3 region has the DNA TGTGCCAGCGGGCGGGACGGAGGAAATGAAAAACTGTTTTTT. Protein product: CASGRDGGNEKLFF.